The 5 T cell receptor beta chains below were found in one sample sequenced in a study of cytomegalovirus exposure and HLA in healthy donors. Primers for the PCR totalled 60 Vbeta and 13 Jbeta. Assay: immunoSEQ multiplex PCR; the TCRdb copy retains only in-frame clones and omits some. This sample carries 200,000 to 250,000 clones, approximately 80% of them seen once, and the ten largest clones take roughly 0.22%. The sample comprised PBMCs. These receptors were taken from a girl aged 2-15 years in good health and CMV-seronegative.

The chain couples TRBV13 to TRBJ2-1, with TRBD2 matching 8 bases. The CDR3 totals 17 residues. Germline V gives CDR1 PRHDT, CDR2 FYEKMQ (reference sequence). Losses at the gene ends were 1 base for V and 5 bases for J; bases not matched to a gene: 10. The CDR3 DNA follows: TGTGCCAGCAGCTTAGCCCCTCGGACGGGAGGGAACAATGAGCAGTTCTTC. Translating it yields CASSLAPRTGGNNEQFF.

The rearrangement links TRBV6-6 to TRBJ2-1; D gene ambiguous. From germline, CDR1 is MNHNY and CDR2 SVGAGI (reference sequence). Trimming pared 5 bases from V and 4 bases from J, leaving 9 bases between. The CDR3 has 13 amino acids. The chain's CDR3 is CASSTTVYNEQFF. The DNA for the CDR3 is TGTGCCAGCAGTACCACAGTGTACAATGAGCAGTTCTTC.

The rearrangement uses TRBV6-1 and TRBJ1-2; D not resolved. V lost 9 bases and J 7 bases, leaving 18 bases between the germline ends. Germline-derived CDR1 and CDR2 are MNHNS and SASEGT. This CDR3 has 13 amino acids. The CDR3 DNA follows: TGTGCCAGGTGTCCTTTTAGAGGTCGTGGCTACACCTTC. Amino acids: CARCPFRGRGYTF.

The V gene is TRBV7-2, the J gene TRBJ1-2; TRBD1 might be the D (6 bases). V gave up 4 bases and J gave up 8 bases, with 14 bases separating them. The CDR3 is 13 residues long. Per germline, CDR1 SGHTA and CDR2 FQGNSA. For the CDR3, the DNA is TGTGCCAGCAGCTCGAACAGGGAAATAGGCTACACCTTC. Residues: CASSSNREIGYTF. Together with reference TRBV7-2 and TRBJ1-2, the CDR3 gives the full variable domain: GAGVSQSPSNKVTEKGKDVELRCDPISGHTALYWYRQSLGQGLEFLIYFQGNSAPDKSGLPSDRFSAERTGGSVSTLTIQRTQQEDSAVYLCASSSNREIGYTFGSGTRLTVV.

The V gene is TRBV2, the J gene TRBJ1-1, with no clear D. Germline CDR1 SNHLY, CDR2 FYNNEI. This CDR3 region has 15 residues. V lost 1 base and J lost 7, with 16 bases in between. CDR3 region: CASSEDEELLYEAFF. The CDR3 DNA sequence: TGTGCCAGCAGTGAAGATGAAGAACTACTTTATGAAGCTTTCTTT. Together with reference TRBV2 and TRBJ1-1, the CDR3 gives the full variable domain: EPEVTQTPSHQVTQMGQEVILRCVPISNHLYFYWYRQILGQKVEFLVSFYNNEISEKSEIFDDQFSVERPDGSNFTLKIRSTKLEDSAMYFCASSEDEELLYEAFFGQGTRLTVV.